This section outlines one T cell receptor beta chain sequence together with its context. Its antigen is undetermined. This sample stems from a study of OX40 agonist ivuxolimab in advanced cancers. Study observations and caveats: Certain nonresponding patients likewise had low normalized T-cell clonal expansion.

Looked up from germline, CDR1 is SGHDT and CDR2 is YYEEEE. V was pared by 0 bases and J by 5 bases, with 12 bases between. This CDR3 comprises 15 residues. Blood sampling took place at baseline, cycle 4 day 1, and cycle 7 day 1. Profiling relied on immunoSEQ multiplex PCR, and the TCRdb table lists in-frame clones only, not all of them. The data show around 44,000 clones, approximately 89% seen once. The chain recombines TRBV5-6 with TRBJ2-1, with D perhaps TRBD1 (6 bases). This receptor was obtained from an adult with an advanced solid tumor such as melanoma, head and neck, liver or kidney cancer. Sequenced here: CD4+ or CD8+ T cells sorted from blood, sampled in a trial of the OX40 agonist ivuxolimab. CDR3 DNA sequence: TGTGCCAGCAGCTTGGGAGCCCAGGGGAACAATGAGCAGTTCTTC. It specifies CASSLGAQGNNEQFF.